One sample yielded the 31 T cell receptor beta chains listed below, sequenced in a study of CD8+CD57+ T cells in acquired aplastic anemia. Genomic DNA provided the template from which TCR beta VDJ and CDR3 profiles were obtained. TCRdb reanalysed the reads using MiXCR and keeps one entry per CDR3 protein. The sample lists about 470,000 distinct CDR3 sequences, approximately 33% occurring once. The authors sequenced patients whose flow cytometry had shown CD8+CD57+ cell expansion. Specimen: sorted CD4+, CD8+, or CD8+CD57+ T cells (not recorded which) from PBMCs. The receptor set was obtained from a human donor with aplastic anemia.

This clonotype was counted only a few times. The CDR3 coding sequence is TGTGCCAGCAGCTTAGGCGGCTCAGGGGTGTTTGGCTACACCTTC. Translation: CASSLGGSGVFGYTF. The rearrangement joins TRBV11-2 to TRBJ1-2; perhaps TRBD1 as D (6 bases). The CDR3 sequence is 15 residues long. V shed 1 base and J shed 7 bases, with 16 bases lying between them. Germline CDR1 reads SGHAT; CDR2 reads FQNNGV.

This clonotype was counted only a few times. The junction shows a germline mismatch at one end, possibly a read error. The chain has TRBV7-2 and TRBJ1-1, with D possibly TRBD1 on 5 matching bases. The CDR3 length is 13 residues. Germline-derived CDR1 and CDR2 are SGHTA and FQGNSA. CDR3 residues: CASSLWGEPSDLF. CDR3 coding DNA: TGTGCCAGCAGCTTATGGGGCGAACCCTCGGATCTCTTT. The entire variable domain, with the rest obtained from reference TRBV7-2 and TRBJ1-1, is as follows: GAGVSQSPSNKVTEKGKDVELRCDPISGHTALYWYRQSLGQGLEFLIYFQGNSAPDKSGLPSDRFSAERTGGSVSTLTIQRTQQEDSAVYLCASSLWGEPSDLFGQGTRLTVV.

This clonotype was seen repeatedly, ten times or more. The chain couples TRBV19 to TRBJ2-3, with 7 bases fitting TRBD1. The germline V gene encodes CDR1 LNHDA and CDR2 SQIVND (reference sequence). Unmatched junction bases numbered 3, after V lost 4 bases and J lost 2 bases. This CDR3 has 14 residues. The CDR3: CASSTGTATDTQYF. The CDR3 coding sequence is TGTGCCAGTAGTACCGGGACAGCCACAGATACGCAGTATTTT. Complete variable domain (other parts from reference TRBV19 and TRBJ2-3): DGGITQSPKYLFRKEGQNVTLSCEQNLNHDAMYWYRQDPGQGLRLIYYSQIVNDFQKGDIAEGYSVSREKKESFPLTVTSAQKNPTAFYLCASSTGTATDTQYFGPGTRLTVL.

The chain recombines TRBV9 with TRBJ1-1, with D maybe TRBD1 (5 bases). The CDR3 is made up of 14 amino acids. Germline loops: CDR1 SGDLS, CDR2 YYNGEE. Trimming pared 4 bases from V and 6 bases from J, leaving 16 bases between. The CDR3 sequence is CASSLGKGIAEAFF. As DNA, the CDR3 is TGTGCCAGCAGCTTAGGCAAGGGGATCGCTGAAGCTTTCTTT.

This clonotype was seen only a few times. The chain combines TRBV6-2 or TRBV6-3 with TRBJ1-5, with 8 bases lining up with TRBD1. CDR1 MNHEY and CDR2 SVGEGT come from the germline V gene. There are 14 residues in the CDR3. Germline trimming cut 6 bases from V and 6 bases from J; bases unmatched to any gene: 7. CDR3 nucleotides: TGTGCCAGCAGCCTAACAGGGGGTATTCAGCCCCAGCATTTT. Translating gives CASSLTGGIQPQHF.

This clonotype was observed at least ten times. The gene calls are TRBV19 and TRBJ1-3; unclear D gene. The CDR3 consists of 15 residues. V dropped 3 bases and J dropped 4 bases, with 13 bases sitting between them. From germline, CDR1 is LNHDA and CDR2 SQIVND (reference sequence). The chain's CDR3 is CASSIFRGPGNTIYF. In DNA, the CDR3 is TGTGCCAGTAGTATCTTCCGGGGTCCCGGAAACACCATATATTTT. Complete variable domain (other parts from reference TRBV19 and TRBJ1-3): DGGITQSPKYLFRKEGQNVTLSCEQNLNHDAMYWYRQDPGQGLRLIYYSQIVNDFQKGDIAEGYSVSREKKESFPLTVTSAQKNPTAFYLCASSIFRGPGNTIYFGEGSWLTVV.

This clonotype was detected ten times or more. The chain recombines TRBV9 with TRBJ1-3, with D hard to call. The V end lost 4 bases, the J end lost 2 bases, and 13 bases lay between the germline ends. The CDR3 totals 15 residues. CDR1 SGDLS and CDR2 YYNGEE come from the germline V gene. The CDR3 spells CASSPRPEAGNTIYF. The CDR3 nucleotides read TGTGCCAGCAGCCCCCGCCCGGAGGCTGGAAACACCATATATTTT. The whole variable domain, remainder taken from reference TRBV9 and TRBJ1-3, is DSGVTQTPKHLITATGQRVTLRCSPRSGDLSVYWYQQSLDQGLQFLIQYYNGEERAKGNILERFSAQQFPDLHSELNLSSLELGDSALYFCASSPRPEAGNTIYFGEGSWLTVV.

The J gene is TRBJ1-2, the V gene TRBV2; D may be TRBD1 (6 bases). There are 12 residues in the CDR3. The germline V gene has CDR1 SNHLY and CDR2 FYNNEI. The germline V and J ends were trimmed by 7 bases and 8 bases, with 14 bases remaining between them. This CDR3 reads CASIQDSEGYTF. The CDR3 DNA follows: TGTGCCAGCATCCAGGACAGTGAAGGCTACACCTTC.

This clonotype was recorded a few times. The DNA for the CDR3 is TGCGCCAGCAGCGCCGACAGGGCGGGGGGTCAGCCCCAGCATTTT. Protein: CASSADRAGGQPQHF. The chain carries TRBV5-1 and TRBJ1-5, with 7 bases matching TRBD1. The CDR3 spans 15 residues. Per the germline V gene, CDR1 is SGHRS and CDR2 is YFSETQ. The ends lost 4 bases at V and 6 bases at J; junction bases unmatched: 10.

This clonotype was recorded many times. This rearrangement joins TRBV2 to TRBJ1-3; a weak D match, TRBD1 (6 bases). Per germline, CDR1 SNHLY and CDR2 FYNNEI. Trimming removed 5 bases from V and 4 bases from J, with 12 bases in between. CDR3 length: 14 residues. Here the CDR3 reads CASSWAGEGNTIYF. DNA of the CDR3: TGTGCCAGCAGTTGGGCAGGGGAAGGAAACACCATATATTTT.

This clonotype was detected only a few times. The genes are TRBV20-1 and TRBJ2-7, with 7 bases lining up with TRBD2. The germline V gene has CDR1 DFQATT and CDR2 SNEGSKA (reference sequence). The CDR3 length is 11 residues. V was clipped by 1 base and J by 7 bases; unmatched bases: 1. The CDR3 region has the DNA TGCAGTGCTAGAGCAGCGGGGGAGCAGTACTTC. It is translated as CSARAAGEQYF.

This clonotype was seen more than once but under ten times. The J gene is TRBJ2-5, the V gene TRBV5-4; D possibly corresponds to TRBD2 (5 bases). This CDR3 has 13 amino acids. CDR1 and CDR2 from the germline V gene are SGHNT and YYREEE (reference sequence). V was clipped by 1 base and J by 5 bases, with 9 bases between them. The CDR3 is CASSLRGSETQYF. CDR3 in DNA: TGTGCCAGCAGCTTGAGAGGGAGTGAGACCCAGTACTTC.

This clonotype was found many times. CDR3 amino acids: CSAFSVLDYEQYF. As DNA, the CDR3 is TGCAGTGCCTTTTCGGTTCTGGACTACGAGCAGTACTTC. This chain joins TRBV20-1 and TRBJ2-7; no clear D gene. The germline gives CDR1 DFQATT, CDR2 SNEGSKA (reference sequence). The CDR3 is 13 residues long. The ends were cut back, 6 bases at V and 3 bases at J, with 15 bases in the middle.

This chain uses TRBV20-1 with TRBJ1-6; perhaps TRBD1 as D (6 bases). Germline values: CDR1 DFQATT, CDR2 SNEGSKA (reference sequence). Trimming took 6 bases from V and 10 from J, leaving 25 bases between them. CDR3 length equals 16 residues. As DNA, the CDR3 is TGCAGTGCCAGCAGCCAAGCGGCAGGGGCCCACTCACCCCTCCACTTT. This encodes CSASSQAAGAHSPLHF.

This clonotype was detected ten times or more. The CDR3 here is CSTVKETQYF. The CDR3 region has the DNA TGCAGCACTGTGAAGGAGACCCAGTACTTC. This chain links TRBV29-1 with TRBJ2-5; no firm D call. V lost 8 bases and J lost 5, with 9 bases in between. The CDR3 is made up of 10 amino acids. Germline CDR1 and CDR2: SQVTM and ANQGSEA.

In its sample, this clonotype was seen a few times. CDR3 region: CASSPEVGGNEQFF. DNA of the CDR3: TGTGCCAGCAGCCCTGAGGTGGGGGGCAATGAGCAGTTCTTC. The chain is built from TRBV7-2 and TRBJ2-1, with D possibly matching TRBD2 (6 bases). The length of the CDR3 is 14 residues. Germline-derived CDR1 and CDR2 are SGHTA and FQGNSA. The germline V and J ends were trimmed by 5 bases and 6 bases, with 14 bases remaining between them.

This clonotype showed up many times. The CDR3 DNA reads as TGTGCCATCAGTGAGGACGGGAGGGGGACTGAAGCTTTCTTT. It codes for CAISEDGRGTEAFF. The rearrangement joins TRBV10-3 to TRBJ1-1; a possible D gene is TRBD1 (6 bases). The CDR3 has 14 residues. Germline V gene lookup returns CDR1 ENHRY and CDR2 SYGVKD. Trimming removed 2 bases at V and 5 bases at J, with 12 bases between.

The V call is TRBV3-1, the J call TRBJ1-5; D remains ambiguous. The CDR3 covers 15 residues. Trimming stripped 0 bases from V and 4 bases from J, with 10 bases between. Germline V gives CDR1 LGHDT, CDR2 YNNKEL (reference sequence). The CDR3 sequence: CASSQDLVPNQPQHF. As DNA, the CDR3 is TGTGCCAGCAGCCAAGATTTGGTCCCTAATCAGCCCCAGCATTTT. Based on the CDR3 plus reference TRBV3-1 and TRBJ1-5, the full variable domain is DTAVSQTPKYLVTQMGNDKSIKCEQNLGHDTMYWYKQDSKKFLKIMFSYNNKELIINETVPNRFSPKSPDKAHLNLHINSLELGDSAVYFCASSQDLVPNQPQHFGDGTRLSIL.

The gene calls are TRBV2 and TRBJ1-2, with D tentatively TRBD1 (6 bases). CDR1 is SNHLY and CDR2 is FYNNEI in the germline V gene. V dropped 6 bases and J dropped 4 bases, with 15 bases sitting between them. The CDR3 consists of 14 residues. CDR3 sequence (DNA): TGTGCCAGCAGCCAGGACGGGGGCAGCTATGGCTACACCTTC. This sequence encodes CASSQDGGSYGYTF.

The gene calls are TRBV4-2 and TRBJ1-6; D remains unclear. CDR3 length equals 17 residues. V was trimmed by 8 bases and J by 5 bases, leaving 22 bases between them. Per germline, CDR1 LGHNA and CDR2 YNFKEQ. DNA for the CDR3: TGTGCCAGCGCAAGATCACCCTCCAGCCCAAATAATTCACCCCTCCACTTT. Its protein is CASARSPSSPNNSPLHF.

This CDR3 reads CASSLDAGRDTQYF. Written as DNA, the CDR3 is TGCGCCAGCAGCTTGGACGCTGGTCGCGATACGCAGTATTTT. The chain carries TRBV5-1 and TRBJ2-3, with D hard to call. The length of the CDR3 is 14 residues. Germline lookup yields CDR1 SGHRS and CDR2 YFSETQ. Trimming cost V 0 bases and J 6 bases, with 11 bases left between them. Full variable domain (rest looked up from reference TRBV5-1 and TRBJ2-3): KAGVTQTPRYLIKTRGQQVTLSCSPISGHRSVSWYQQTPGQGLQFLFEYFSETQRNKGNFPGRFSGRQFSNSRSEMNVSTLELGDSALYLCASSLDAGRDTQYFGPGTRLTVL.

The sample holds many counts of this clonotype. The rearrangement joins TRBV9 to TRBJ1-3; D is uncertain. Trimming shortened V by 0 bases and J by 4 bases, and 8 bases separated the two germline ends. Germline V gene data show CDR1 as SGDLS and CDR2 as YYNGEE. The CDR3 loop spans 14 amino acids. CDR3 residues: CASSVGGFGNTIYF. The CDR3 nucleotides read TGTGCCAGCAGCGTAGGAGGATTCGGAAACACCATATATTTT.

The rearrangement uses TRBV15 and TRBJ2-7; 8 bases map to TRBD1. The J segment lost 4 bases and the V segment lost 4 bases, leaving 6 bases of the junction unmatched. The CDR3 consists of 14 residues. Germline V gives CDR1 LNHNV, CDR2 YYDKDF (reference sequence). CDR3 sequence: CATSKTDREYEQYF. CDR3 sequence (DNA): TGTGCCACCAGCAAGACGGACAGGGAATACGAGCAGTACTTC.

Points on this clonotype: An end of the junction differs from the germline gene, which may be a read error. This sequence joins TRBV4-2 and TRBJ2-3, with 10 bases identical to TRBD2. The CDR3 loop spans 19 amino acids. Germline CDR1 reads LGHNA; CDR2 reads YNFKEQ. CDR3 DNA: TGTGTCAGCAGCCGCCTGGGTAGCGGGGGGATCTCTGGCACAGATACGCAGTATTTT. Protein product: CVSSRLGSGGISGTDTQYF.

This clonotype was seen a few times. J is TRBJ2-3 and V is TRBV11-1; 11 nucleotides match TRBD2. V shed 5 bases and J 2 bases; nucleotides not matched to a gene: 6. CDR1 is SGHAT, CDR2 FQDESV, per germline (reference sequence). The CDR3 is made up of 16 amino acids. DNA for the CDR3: TGTGCCAGCAGCCTCCTAGCGGGGGGAACCACAGATACGCAGTATTTT. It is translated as CASSLLAGGTTDTQYF.

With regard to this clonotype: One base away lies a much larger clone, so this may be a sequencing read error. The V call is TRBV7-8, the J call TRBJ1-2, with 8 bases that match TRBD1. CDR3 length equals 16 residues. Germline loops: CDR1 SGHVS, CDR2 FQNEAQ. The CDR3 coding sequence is TGTACCAGCAGCCAGGCAGGGGGCGCGGGTAACTATGGCTACACCTTC. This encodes CTSSQAGGAGNYGYTF.

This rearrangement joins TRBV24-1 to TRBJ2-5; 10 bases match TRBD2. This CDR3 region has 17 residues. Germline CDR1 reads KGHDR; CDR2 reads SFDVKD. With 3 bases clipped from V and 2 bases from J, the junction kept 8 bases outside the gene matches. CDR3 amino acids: CATSDTAGGPVQETQYF. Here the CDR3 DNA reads TGTGCCACCAGTGATACAGCGGGAGGGCCTGTGCAAGAGACCCAGTACTTC.

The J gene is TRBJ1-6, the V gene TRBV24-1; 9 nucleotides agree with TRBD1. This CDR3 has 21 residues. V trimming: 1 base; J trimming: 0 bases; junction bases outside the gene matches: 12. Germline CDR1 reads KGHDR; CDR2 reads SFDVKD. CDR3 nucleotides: TGTGCCACCAGTGATTTATTACACGGGACAGGGTTCCTCTCCTATAATTCACCCCTCCACTTT. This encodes CATSDLLHGTGFLSYNSPLHF.

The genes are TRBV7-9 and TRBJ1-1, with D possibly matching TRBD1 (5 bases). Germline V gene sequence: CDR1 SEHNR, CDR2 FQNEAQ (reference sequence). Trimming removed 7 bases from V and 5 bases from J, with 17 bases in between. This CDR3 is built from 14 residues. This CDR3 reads CASNLPAGQTEAFF. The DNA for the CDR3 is TGTGCCAGCAACCTCCCGGCGGGGCAGACTGAAGCTTTCTTT.

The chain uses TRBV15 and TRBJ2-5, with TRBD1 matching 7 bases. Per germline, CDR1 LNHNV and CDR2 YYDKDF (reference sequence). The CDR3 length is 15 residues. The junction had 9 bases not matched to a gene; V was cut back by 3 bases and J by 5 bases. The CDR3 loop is CATSSVAGGDETQYF. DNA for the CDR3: TGTGCCACCAGCAGCGTCGCAGGGGGTGATGAGACCCAGTACTTC.

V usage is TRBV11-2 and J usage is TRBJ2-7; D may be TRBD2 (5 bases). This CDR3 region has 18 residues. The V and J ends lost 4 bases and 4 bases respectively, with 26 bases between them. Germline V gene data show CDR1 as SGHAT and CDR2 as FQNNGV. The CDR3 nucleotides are TGTGCCAGCAGCTCCATTAAAAGTTGGACTCAACGCCCTTACGAGCAGTACTTC. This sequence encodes CASSSIKSWTQRPYEQYF.